The TCR beta chain under discussion was sequenced for a study of cytomegalovirus exposure and HLA in healthy donors. V was pared by 6 bases and J by 3 bases, with 11 bases between. The CDR3 is 13 amino acids. Germline V CDR1 and CDR2: MGHDK, SYGVNS. It was the approximately 110-subject validation cohort, separate from the approximately 690-subject first cohort, to which the donors belonged. Some clones are missing from TCRdb's copy, which holds only in-frame ones; the method was immunoSEQ multiplex PCR. The sample has some 210,000 clones, 83% seen once. Sequencing was done on a sample of PBMCs. The chain uses TRBV25-1 and TRBJ1-2; no clear D. The sequence derives from a woman between 18 and 29 years old in good health and CMV-seronegative. CDR3 in DNA: TGTGCCAGCAGCCAGGAACTCGACTATGGCTACACCTTC. Translating gives CASSQELDYGYTF.